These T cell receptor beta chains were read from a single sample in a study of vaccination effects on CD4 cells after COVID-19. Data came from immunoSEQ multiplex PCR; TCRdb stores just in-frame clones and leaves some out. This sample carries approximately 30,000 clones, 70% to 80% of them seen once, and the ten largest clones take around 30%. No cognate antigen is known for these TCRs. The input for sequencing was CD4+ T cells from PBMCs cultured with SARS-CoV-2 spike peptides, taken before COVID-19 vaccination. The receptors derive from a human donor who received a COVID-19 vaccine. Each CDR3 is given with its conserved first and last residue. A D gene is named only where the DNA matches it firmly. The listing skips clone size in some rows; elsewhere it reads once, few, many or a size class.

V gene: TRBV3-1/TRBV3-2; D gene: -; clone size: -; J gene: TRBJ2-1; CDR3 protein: CASSHSYNEQFF; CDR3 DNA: TGTGCCAGCAGCCACTCCTACAATGAGCAGTTCTTC
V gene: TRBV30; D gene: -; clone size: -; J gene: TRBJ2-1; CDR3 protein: CAWARAYNEQFF; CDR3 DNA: TGTGCCTGGGCGAGGGCCTACAATGAGCAGTTCTTC
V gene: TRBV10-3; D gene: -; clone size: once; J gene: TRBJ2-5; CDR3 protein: CAISEFAGARETQYF; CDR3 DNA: TGTGCCATCAGTGAATTTGCGGGGGCCCGCGAGACCCAGTACTTC
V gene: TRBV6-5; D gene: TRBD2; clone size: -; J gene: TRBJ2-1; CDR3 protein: CASRLAGGHVFF; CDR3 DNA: TGTGCCAGCAGACTAGCGGGGGGGCACGTCTTCTTC
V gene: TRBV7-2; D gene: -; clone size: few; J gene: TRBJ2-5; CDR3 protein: CASSLGTTKETQYF; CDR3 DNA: TGTGCCAGCAGCCTCGGGACAACCAAAGAGACCCAGTACTTC
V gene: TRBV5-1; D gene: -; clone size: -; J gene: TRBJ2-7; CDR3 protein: CASTPDGGPSYEQYF; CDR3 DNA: TGCGCCAGCACTCCTGACGGGGGACCCTCCTACGAGCAGTACTTC
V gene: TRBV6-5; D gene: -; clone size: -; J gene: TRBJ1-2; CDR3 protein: CASSPVAGGLLGYTF; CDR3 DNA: TGTGCCAGCAGCCCCGTGGCCGGGGGGCTCTTGGGCTACACCTTC
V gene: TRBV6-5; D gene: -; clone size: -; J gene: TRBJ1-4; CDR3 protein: CASSHGGSEKLFF; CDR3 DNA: TGTGCCAGCAGTCACGGAGGGAGCGAGAAACTGTTTTTT
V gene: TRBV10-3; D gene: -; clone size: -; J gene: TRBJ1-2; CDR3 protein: CAISGQGRQLGRAAGGYTF; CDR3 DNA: TGTGCCATCAGTGGCCAAGGAAGACAGCTTGGACGGGCGGCGGGGGGCTACACCTTC
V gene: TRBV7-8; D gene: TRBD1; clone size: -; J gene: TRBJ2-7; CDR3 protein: CASSFDRAYEQYF; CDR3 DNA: TGTGCCAGCAGCTTTGACAGGGCCTACGAGCAGTACTTC
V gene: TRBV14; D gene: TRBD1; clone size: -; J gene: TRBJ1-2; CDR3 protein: CASSQDRTGGFYGYTF; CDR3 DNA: TGTGCCAGCAGCCAAGACCGGACAGGGGGCTTCTATGGCTACACCTTC
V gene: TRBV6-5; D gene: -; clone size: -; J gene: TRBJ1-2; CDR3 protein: CASRSRLTGYGYTF; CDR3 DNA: TGTGCCAGCAGGTCCAGACTCACAGGTTATGGCTACACCTTC
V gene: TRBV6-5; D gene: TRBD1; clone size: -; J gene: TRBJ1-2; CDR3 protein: CASSRQGAGYGYTF; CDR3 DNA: TGTGCCAGCAGTCGACAGGGGGCGGGCTATGGCTACACCTTC
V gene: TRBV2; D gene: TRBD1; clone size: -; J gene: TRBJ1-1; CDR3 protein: CASSLGQGEAFF; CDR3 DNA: TGTGCCAGCAGCCTTGGACAGGGCGAAGCTTTCTTT
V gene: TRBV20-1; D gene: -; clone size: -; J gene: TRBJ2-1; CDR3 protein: CSASDDSPSYNEQFF; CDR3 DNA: TGCAGTGCTAGTGACGACTCCCCCTCCTACAATGAGCAGTTCTTC
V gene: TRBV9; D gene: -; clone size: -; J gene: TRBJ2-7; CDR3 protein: CASSRRTGYEQYF; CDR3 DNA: TGTGCCAGCAGCCGTAGGACTGGTTACGAGCAGTACTTC
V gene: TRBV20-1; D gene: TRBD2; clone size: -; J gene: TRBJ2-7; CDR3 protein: CSASTGLAGVGYEQYF; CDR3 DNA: TGCAGTGCTAGTACCGGACTAGCGGGAGTAGGGTACGAGCAGTACTTC
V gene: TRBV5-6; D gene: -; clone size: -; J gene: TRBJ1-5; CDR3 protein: CASSLGGFSNQPQHF; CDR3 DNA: TGTGCCAGCAGCCTGGGAGGGTTTAGCAATCAGCCCCAGCATTTT
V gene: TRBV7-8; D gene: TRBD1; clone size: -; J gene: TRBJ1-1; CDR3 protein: CASSLGQPTEAFF; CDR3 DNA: TGTGCCAGCAGCTTGGGACAGCCTACTGAAGCTTTCTTT
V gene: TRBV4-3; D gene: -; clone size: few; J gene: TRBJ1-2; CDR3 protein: CASSQGFGRQNNYGYTF; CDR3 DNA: TGCGCCAGCAGCCAAGGGTTTGGGAGGCAAAATAACTATGGCTACACCTTC
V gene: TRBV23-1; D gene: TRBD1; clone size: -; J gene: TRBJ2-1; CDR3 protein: CATRGQVTSYNEQFF; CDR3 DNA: TGCGCCACTAGGGGACAGGTCACCTCCTACAATGAGCAGTTCTTC
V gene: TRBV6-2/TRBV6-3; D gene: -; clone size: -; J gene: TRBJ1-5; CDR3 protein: CASSSPGVILEPQHF; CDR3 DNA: TGTGCCAGCAGTTCCCCGGGTGTAATACTTGAGCCCCAGCATTTT
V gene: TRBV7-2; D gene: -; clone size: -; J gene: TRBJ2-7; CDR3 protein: CASSPRVGGGTYEQYF; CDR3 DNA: TGTGCCAGCAGCCCCCGCGTCGGGGGCGGAACCTACGAGCAGTACTTC
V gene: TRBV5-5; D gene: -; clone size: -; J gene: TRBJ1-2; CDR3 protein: CASNLPRLGRGKYGYTF; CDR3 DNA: TGTGCCAGCAACTTGCCCAGGTTGGGCAGGGGAAAATATGGCTACACCTTC
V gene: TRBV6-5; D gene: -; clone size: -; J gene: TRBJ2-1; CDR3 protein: CASKGSWDEQFF; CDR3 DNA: TGTGCCAGCAAGGGCTCCTGGGATGAGCAGTTCTTC
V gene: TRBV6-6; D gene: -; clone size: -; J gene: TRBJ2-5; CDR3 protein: CASSPGSQRETQYF; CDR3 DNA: TGTGCCAGCAGCCCCGGGTCCCAGAGGGAGACCCAGTACTTC
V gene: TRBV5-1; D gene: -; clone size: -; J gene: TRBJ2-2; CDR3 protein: CASSPVGNTGELFF; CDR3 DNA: TGCGCCAGCAGTCCAGTGGGGAACACCGGGGAGCTGTTTTTT
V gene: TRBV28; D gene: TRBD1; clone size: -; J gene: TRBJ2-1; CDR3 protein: CASADSGQADNEQFF; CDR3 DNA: TGTGCCAGCGCCGATTCCGGACAGGCCGACAATGAGCAGTTCTTC
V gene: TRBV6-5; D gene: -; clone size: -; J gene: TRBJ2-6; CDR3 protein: CASNPYQPGANVLTF; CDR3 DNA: TGTGCCAGCAACCCCTATCAGCCCGGGGCCAACGTCCTGACTTTC
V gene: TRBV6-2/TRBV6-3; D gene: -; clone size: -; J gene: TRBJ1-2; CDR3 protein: CASSYKGSYGYTF; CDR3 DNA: TGTGCCAGCAGTTACAAGGGGAGCTATGGCTACACCTTC
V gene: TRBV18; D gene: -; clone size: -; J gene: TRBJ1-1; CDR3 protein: CASSPRGARGTEAFF; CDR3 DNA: TGTGCCAGCTCACCACGGGGGGCCAGAGGGACTGAAGCTTTCTTT
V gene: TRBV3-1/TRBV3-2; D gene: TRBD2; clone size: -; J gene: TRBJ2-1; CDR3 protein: CASSQDQRTGTSGSNEQFF; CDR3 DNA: TGTGCCAGCAGCCAAGATCAGCGCACCGGGACTAGCGGGAGCAATGAGCAGTTCTTC
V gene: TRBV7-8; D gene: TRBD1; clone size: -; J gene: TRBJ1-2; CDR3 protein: CASSFPGQTYGYTF; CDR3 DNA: TGTGCCAGCAGCTTCCCGGGACAGACTTATGGCTACACCTTC
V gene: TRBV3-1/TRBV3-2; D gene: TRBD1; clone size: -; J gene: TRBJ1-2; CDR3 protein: CASSHRGWKSDGYTF; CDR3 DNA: TGTGCCAGCAGTCACAGGGGGTGGAAGTCGGATGGCTACACCTTC
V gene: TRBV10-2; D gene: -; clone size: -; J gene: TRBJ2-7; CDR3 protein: CASRSLTVYEQYF; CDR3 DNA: TGCGCCAGCAGGAGTCTAACGGTCTACGAGCAGTACTTC